These T cell receptor beta chains were read from a single sample in a study of cytomegalovirus exposure and HLA in healthy donors. Profiling relied on immunoSEQ multiplex PCR, and the TCRdb table lists in-frame clones only, not all of them. The sample gives 100,000 or so clones, roughly four fifths of which show up once; more than 5% is in the top ten. Sequencing was done on a sample of PBMCs. These TCRs come from a man aged 35-49 years in good health and CMV-seropositive. The conserved cysteine and the conserved F or W are not part of the CDR3 here.

16 | TRBV18 | ASSPKTSGRSGANVLT
13 | TRBV18 | ASSSGLADTYEQY
13 | TRBV4-1 | ASGPGLAGSGELF
12 | TRBV2 | ASRSGGPQEAQY
12 | TRBV30 | AWSVRGGWAEAF
13 | TRBV27 | ASRLTGGGTDTQY
13 | TRBV4-1 | ASSQGSGGPYEQY
10 | TRBV6-1 | ASSESTGGYT
9 | TRBV20-1 | SAIRQEQQY
11 | TRBV19 | ASSMRTGDEQF
12 | TRBV6-5 | ASSRTGLNEKLF
12 | TRBV19 | ASSIDSQDYGYT
15 | TRBV4-1 | ASSQDWLARPYNEQF
13 | TRBV11-3 | ASSSQSGGRNGYT
14 | TRBV7-8 | ASSLLGQGTGNTIY
13 | TRBV10-3 | AISMDSRSSYEQY